The 13 T cell receptor delta chains listed next were all sequenced from one sample in a study of Vδ1+ human thymocytes. Extracted RNA was reverse transcribed into cDNA. Pooled V-gene forward primers with one constant-region reverse primer generated the CDR3 amplicons by multiplex PCR. TCRdb re-called the multiplex PCR reads using CATT. The sample carries under 80,000 delta-chain clones, about 30% recorded once. These TCRs' antigens remain unknown. Study observations and caveats: Thymic TRG and TRD repertoires appeared highly polyclonal.

The sample was Vdelta1+ gamma-delta thymocytes from the thymus. The subset: FACS-sorted CD3+ TCRalphabeta- TCRVdelta1+ TCRVdelta2- thymocytes. Receptors originate from a boy under two years old who had congenital heart surgery.

The chain employs TRDV1 and TRDJ1; D may be TRDD2 or TRDD3 (5 bases each). Per the germline V gene, CDR1 is TSWWSYY and CDR2 is QGS. The CDR3 covers 19 residues. Trimming removed 4 bases from V and 0 bases from J, with 24 bases in between. The CDR3 DNA is TGTGCTCTTGGGGTATTCCTGGGTGTCAACCCCCTTTACACCGATAAACTCATCTTT. This sequence encodes CALGVFLGVNPLYTDKLIF.

The V and J genes are TRDV2 and TRDJ1, with D unresolved. This CDR3 has 10 amino acids. The germline V gene has CDR1 GEAIGNYY and CDR2 EKD. The V end was cut by 4 bases, the J end by 10 bases, with 9 bases between. The CDR3 DNA reads TGTGCCTGTGATGGCGGCGGACTCATCTTT. As protein: CACDGGGLIF.

This clone was observed a few times. The chain couples TRDV1 to TRDJ1, with 13 bases aligning to TRDD3. This CDR3 comprises 21 residues. After removal of 4 bases from V and 4 bases from J, the junction contained 21 bases not matched to a gene. Germline values: CDR1 TSWWSYY, CDR2 QGS. The CDR3 protein is CALGGFPDLHWGIRVGDKLIF. The CDR3 DNA is TGTGCTCTTGGGGGGTTTCCCGACCTACACTGGGGGATACGCGTAGGCGATAAACTCATCTTT.

The chain employs TRDV1 and TRDJ1, with a possible D match to TRDD3 (5 bases). There are 13 residues in the CDR3. Looked up from germline, CDR1 is TSWWSYY and CDR2 is QGS. Trimming removed 1 base at V and 7 bases at J, with 10 bases between. The CDR3 loop is CALGERYPSKLIF. For the CDR3, the DNA is TGTGCTCTTGGGGAACGATACCCCAGTAAACTCATCTTT.

This chain uses TRDV1 with TRDJ1; possibly TRDD2 or TRDD3 for D (6 bases each). Trimming shortened V by 4 bases and J by 8 bases, and 23 bases separated the two germline ends. The CDR3 length is 16 residues. CDR1 and CDR2 (germline): TSWWSYY, QGS. The CDR3 reads CALGAFLTEDTGKLIF. The CDR3 DNA reads TGTGCTCTTGGGGCATTCCTAACAGAGGATACCGGCAAACTCATCTTT.

J is TRDJ1 and V is TRDV1, with no clear D. V shed 2 bases and J shed 2 bases, with 12 bases lying between them. Per the germline V gene, CDR1 is TSWWSYY and CDR2 is QGS. This CDR3 is built from 15 residues. The CDR3 DNA follows: TGTGCTCTTGGGGAAAAAGGGTTTGGGACCGATAAACTCATCTTT. This codes for CALGEKGFGTDKLIF.

This chain uses TRDV1 with TRDJ1; a weak D match, TRDD3 (6 bases). The length of the CDR3 is 19 residues. CDR1 is TSWWSYY, CDR2 QGS, per germline. The ends were cut back, 3 bases at V and 6 bases at J, with 29 bases in the middle. The CDR3 loop reads CALGEGNPLRISGEHKLIF. The CDR3, as DNA: TGTGCTCTTGGGGAGGGGAATCCCCTACGAATATCTGGGGAGCATAAACTCATCTTT.

This chain joins TRDV1 and TRDJ1; the D gene could be TRDD2 or TRDD3 (6 bases each). Trimming removed 3 bases from V and 0 bases from J, with 26 bases in between. Germline-derived CDR1 and CDR2 are TSWWSYY and QGS. This CDR3 is built from 20 residues. CDR3 coding DNA: TGTGCTCTTGGGGATCCTTCCCCCCGGGTGGGGATCAATTACACCGATAAACTCATCTTT. This sequence encodes CALGDPSPRVGINYTDKLIF.

The chain joins TRDV2 to TRDJ1, with TRDD3 matching over 7 bases. This CDR3 has 16 amino acids. Per the germline V gene, CDR1 is GEAIGNYY and CDR2 is EKD. J gave up 0 bases and V 9 bases, and 15 bases lay outside the gene matches. CDR3 in amino acids: CATRRTGVHNTDKLIF. The CDR3 DNA is TGTGCCACTCGTCGTACTGGGGTACATAACACCGATAAACTCATCTTT.

The chain carries TRDV1 and TRDJ1, with D possibly being TRDD2 (6 bases). This CDR3 spans 15 amino acids. CDR1 is TSWWSYY and CDR2 is QGS in the germline V gene. Trimming took off 1 base at V and 3 bases at J, with 12 bases between the two ends. CDR3: CALGEPPSFPDKLIF. In DNA form, the CDR3 reads TGTGCTCTTGGGGAACCGCCGTCCTTCCCCGATAAACTCATCTTT.

This sequence joins TRDV1 and TRDJ1; D may be TRDD3 (6 bases). Germline V gene lookup returns CDR1 TSWWSYY and CDR2 QGS. This CDR3 spans 19 amino acids. V lost 5 bases and J 7 bases, leaving 32 bases between the germline ends. CDR3 in DNA: TGTGCTCTTGGGACTTTCCACCTTTCCTGGGGACCGTCCAACGTTAAACTCATCTTT. Its protein product is CALGTFHLSWGPSNVKLIF.

This clone was seen a single time. V usage is TRDV3 and J usage is TRDJ1, with 10 bases that match TRDD3. The CDR3 length is 17 residues. Germline values: CDR1 TVYSNPD, CDR2 GDNSRS (reference sequence). J gave up 2 bases and V 2 bases, and 14 bases lay outside the gene matches. CDR3 sequence (DNA): TGTGCCTTTCCTCTTCCTAAGGGGGATACGCGAACCGATAAACTCATCTTT. It specifies CAFPLPKGDTRTDKLIF.

The J gene is TRDJ1, the V gene TRDV1; unclear D gene. Germline CDR1 is TSWWSYY and CDR2 is QGS. The CDR3 consists of 13 residues. The V and J ends lost 4 bases and 10 bases respectively, with 16 bases between them. CDR3 sequence reads: CALGGTPKSRLIF. The DNA for the CDR3 is TGTGCTCTTGGGGGCACTCCCAAGTCCAGACTCATCTTT.